These 20 T cell receptor beta chains share one sample of origin, sequenced in a study of shared clonotypes between healthy human individuals. The table came from immunoSEQ multiplex PCR; TCRdb's copy has only in-frame clones and leaves some out. This table has around 2.3 million clones, under 97% appearing once. The source material was naive CD4+ T cells sorted from blood. Noted subset: CD45RA+ positively selected. These receptors all stem from a man younger than 35 in good health.

Concerning this clone: In the same sample, other DNA sequences code for this CDR3. The J gene is TRBJ2-7, the V gene TRBV5-1, with TRBD1 identical over 7 bases. J lost 0 bases, V lost 0 bases, and 3 bases had no gene match. Germline assignment: CDR1 SGHRS and CDR2 YFSETQ. This CDR3 has 15 residues. The CDR3 DNA is TGCGCCAGCAGCTTGGGACAGGGAAACTCCTACGAGCAGTACTTC. Encoded protein: CASSLGQGNSYEQYF.

Remarks on this clone: This specimen includes other DNA sequences encoding the same CDR3. The V call is TRBV5-1, the J call TRBJ1-5; D is perhaps TRBD1 (5 bases). Germline V gene sequence: CDR1 SGHRS, CDR2 YFSETQ. The CDR3 is 14 amino acids. V lost 0 bases and J lost 7, with 11 bases in between. This CDR3 is CASSLGTGGQPQHF. In DNA, the CDR3 is TGCGCCAGCAGCTTGGGGACTGGGGGGCAGCCCCAGCATTTT. Full variable domain (missing parts from reference TRBV5-1 and TRBJ1-5): KAGVTQTPRYLIKTRGQQVTLSCSPISGHRSVSWYQQTPGQGLQFLFEYFSETQRNKGNFPGRFSGRQFSNSRSEMNVSTLELGDSALYLCASSLGTGGQPQHFGDGTRLSIL.

The CDR3 DNA reads as TGTGCCAGCAGCTTAAGCGGACTAATTCACAATGAGCAGTTCTTC. Translation: CASSLSGLIHNEQFF. V gene TRBV7-2 combines with J gene TRBJ2-1, with D tentatively TRBD2 (6 bases). The germline CDR1 and CDR2 sequences are SGHTA and FQGNSA. The CDR3 consists of 15 residues. V was trimmed by 2 bases and J by 5 bases, leaving 13 bases between them. Together with reference TRBV7-2 and TRBJ2-1, the CDR3 gives the full variable domain: GAGVSQSPSNKVTEKGKDVELRCDPISGHTALYWYRQSLGQGLEFLIYFQGNSAPDKSGLPSDRFSAERTGGSVSTLTIQRTQQEDSAVYLCASSLSGLIHNEQFFGPGTRLTVL.

This chain joins TRBV2 and TRBJ2-3; D might be TRBD1 or TRBD2, each matching 5 bases. The V end was cut by 6 bases, the J end by 0 bases, with 16 bases between. Per the germline V gene, CDR1 is SNHLY and CDR2 is FYNNEI. The CDR3 contains 16 residues. CDR3 amino acids: CASRAGTEMSTDTQYF. Here the CDR3 DNA reads TGTGCCAGCAGGGCCGGGACGGAAATGAGCACAGATACGCAGTATTTT.

This clone occurred once. The gene calls are TRBV4-1 and TRBJ2-3; TRBD2 aligns across 7 bases. CDR1 MGHRA and CDR2 YSYEKL come from the germline V gene. This CDR3 is built from 16 residues. After removal of 4 bases from V and 0 bases from J, the junction contained 7 bases not matched to a gene. CDR3 region: CASSRRGGSSTDTQYF. The DNA of the CDR3 is TGCGCCAGCAGCCGGCGGGGCGGGAGTAGCACAGATACGCAGTATTTT.

The rearrangement links TRBV18 to TRBJ1-4, with D uncertain. The V and J ends lost 1 base and 7 bases respectively, with 7 bases between them. Germline assignment: CDR1 KGHSH and CDR2 LQKENI. This CDR3 region has 13 residues. The CDR3 nucleotides are TGTGCCAGCTCACCACGGGAGTCTGAAAAACTGTTTTTT. Protein product: CASSPRESEKLFF.

The rearrangement uses TRBV7-8 and TRBJ2-5, with D possibly being TRBD1 (6 bases). CDR3 length equals 18 residues. Germline V gene sequence: CDR1 SGHVS, CDR2 FQNEAQ. V was clipped by 5 bases and J by 4 bases, with 26 bases between them. CDR3 DNA sequence: TGTGCCAGCAGCACGCCCCCTGACAGGTCCTACAGCTTAGAGACCCAGTACTTC. Protein product: CASSTPPDRSYSLETQYF. The full variable domain, in which reference TRBV7-8 and TRBJ2-5 provide the parts outside the CDR3, is GAGVSQSPRYKVAKRGQDVALRCDPISGHVSLFWYQQALGQGPEFLTYFQNEAQLDKSGLPSDRFFAERPEGSVSTLKIQRTQQEDSAVYLCASSTPPDRSYSLETQYFGPGTRLLVL.

CDR3: CASSRVGDTQYF. The CDR3 DNA sequence: TGTGCCAGCAGCCGAGTGGGGGATACGCAGTATTTT. The chain combines TRBV11-2 with TRBJ2-3; D call uncertain. The CDR3 has 12 amino acids. CDR1 is SGHAT, CDR2 FQNNGV, per germline. Trimming cost V 5 bases and J 6 bases, with 9 bases left between them.

This CDR3 is CASSAPGGNYGYTF. CDR3 in DNA: TGTGCCAGCAGTGCCCCAGGGGGGAACTATGGCTACACCTTC. The chain uses TRBV25-1 and TRBJ1-2; TRBD1 matches at 7 bases. Per the germline V gene, CDR1 is MGHDK and CDR2 is SYGVNS. Unmatched junction bases numbered 4, after V lost 4 bases and J lost 2 bases. This CDR3 comprises 14 residues.

This chain's CDR3 is CASGSSGTGWYVGELFF. DNA of the CDR3: TGTGCCAGCGGGTCATCGGGTACAGGGTGGTACGTCGGGGAGCTGTTTTTT. This chain uses TRBV5-5 with TRBJ2-2; weak D call: TRBD1 (6 bases). The CDR3 covers 17 residues. Per germline, CDR1 SGHKS and CDR2 YYEKEE (reference sequence). V was trimmed by 7 bases and J by 7 bases, leaving 26 bases between them.

The V call is TRBV7-2, the J call TRBJ2-3; 8 bases map to TRBD2. The CDR3 extends over 14 amino acids. After removal of 5 bases from V and 4 bases from J, the junction contained 5 bases not matched to a gene. Germline V gene sequence: CDR1 SGHTA, CDR2 FQGNSA. CDR3 region: CASSKKRESDTQYF. Written as DNA, the CDR3 is TGTGCCAGCAGCAAGAAGCGGGAGTCAGATACGCAGTATTTT.

Written as DNA, the CDR3 is TGTGCCACAACCGGGAGAAATGGAGATACGCAGTATTTT. It codes for CATTGRNGDTQYF. The genes are TRBV7-2 and TRBJ2-3, with D possibly being TRBD2 (6 bases). Per germline, CDR1 SGHTA and CDR2 FQGNSA. The CDR3 sequence is 13 residues long. The germline V and J ends were trimmed by 10 bases and 5 bases, with 16 bases remaining between them.

The chain employs TRBV10-3 and TRBJ2-5; D not certain. The germline gives CDR1 ENHRY, CDR2 SYGVKD. V lost 0 bases to trimming and J lost 5 bases, with 13 bases between them. CDR3 length: 15 residues. CDR3 in DNA: TGTGCCATCAGTGAGTCGGTTGGGATTGCGGAGACCCAGTACTTC. Translation: CAISESVGIAETQYF.

This chain uses TRBV10-3 with TRBJ2-3; TRBD2 matches at 13 bases. The CDR3 totals 16 residues. From germline, CDR1 is ENHRY and CDR2 SYGVKD. V gave up 4 bases and J gave up 4 bases; unmatched junction bases: 5. The CDR3 coding sequence is TGTGCCATCAGTGCACTAGCGGGAGGGTTCGCAGATACGCAGTATTTT. As protein: CAISALAGGFADTQYF.

This clone was counted once. The chain has TRBV11-2 and TRBJ2-3; possibly TRBD2 for D (5 bases). Germline V lookup: CDR1 SGHAT, CDR2 FQNNGV. This CDR3 spans 16 amino acids. The V end was cut by 5 bases, the J end by 0 bases, with 15 bases between. CDR3 coding DNA: TGTGCCAGCAGCCGGGGTAGTTGGGCGAGCACAGATACGCAGTATTTT. It specifies CASSRGSWASTDTQYF.

Comments on this clone: The sample holds other DNA sequences that translate to the same CDR3. The J gene is TRBJ1-2, the V gene TRBV6-5; D gene ambiguous. This CDR3 is 14 amino acids long. Germline CDR1 MNHEY, CDR2 SVGAGI. The germline V and J ends were trimmed by 0 bases and 3 bases, with 8 bases remaining between them. CDR3 region: CASSYSSGYYGYTF. Written as DNA, the CDR3 is TGTGCCAGCAGTTACTCTTCGGGGTACTATGGCTACACCTTC.

V is TRBV10-1 and J is TRBJ2-5; D is perhaps TRBD1 or TRBD2 (5 bases each). The CDR3 spans 16 residues. V was shortened by 3 bases and J by 5 bases, with 19 bases between the two germline ends. Looked up from germline, CDR1 is WNHNN and CDR2 is SYGVQD (reference sequence). DNA of the CDR3: TGCGCCAGCAGTGATCGGGGAAGTGCAGGGCGGGAGACCCAGTACTTC. Amino acid sequence: CASSDRGSAGRETQYF.

J is TRBJ2-7 and V is TRBV10-3; D is ambiguous. The CDR3 extends over 16 amino acids. Trimming pared 2 bases from V and 0 bases from J, leaving 14 bases between. Germline V gene lookup returns CDR1 ENHRY and CDR2 SYGVKD. The CDR3 sequence is CAISEAKGGFSYEQYF. In nucleotides, the CDR3 is TGTGCCATCAGTGAGGCGAAGGGCGGTTTCTCCTACGAGCAGTACTTC.

The rearrangement links TRBV30 to TRBJ2-5, with a tentative D call TRBD2 (6 bases). Per the germline V gene, CDR1 is GTSNPN and CDR2 is SVGIG (reference sequence). V lost 5 bases, J lost 5 bases, and 18 bases lay in between. The CDR3 length is 14 residues. CDR3 amino acids: CAWVSGLRGETQYF. As DNA, the CDR3 is TGTGCCTGGGTCTCGGGACTCCGGGGGGAGACCCAGTACTTC.

This chain links TRBV28 with TRBJ2-1; 7 nucleotides line up with TRBD1. V trimming: 7 bases; J trimming: 4 bases; junction bases outside the gene matches: 7. This CDR3 spans 14 amino acids. Per the germline V gene, CDR1 is MDHEN and CDR2 is SYDVKM. The DNA of the CDR3 is TGTGCCAGCATACACGGGACAGCGTACAATGAGCAGTTCTTC. Amino acids: CASIHGTAYNEQFF.